This TCR beta chain was identified in a study of T cell responses to AZD1222 COVID-19 vaccine. This clone was found once. Its antigen is not known. Findings of the study overall: Researchers report vaccine-associated CD4 TCRs spanning spike, with dominance at 160-218 and 743-854. Two AZD1222 doses significantly raised spike-specific TCR breadth and depth over controls.

The protocol was immunoSEQ multiplex PCR, while the TCRdb copy is restricted to in-frame clones and leaves out a portion. The sample lists over 120,000 clones, roughly nine tenths occurring once. The specimen was peripheral blood, collected 28 days after the second AZD1222 dose. This TCR was recovered from an adult who received the AZD1222 COVID-19 vaccine.

This chain's CDR3 is CASSRTDRHNEQFF. The CDR3 nucleotides read TGCGCCAGCAGCCGTACGGACCGTCACAATGAGCAGTTCTTC. The chain employs TRBV5-1 and TRBJ2-1, with no clear D. The V and J ends lost 4 bases and 5 bases respectively, with 13 bases between them. The CDR3 length is 14 residues. CDR1 and CDR2 (germline): SGHRS, YFSETQ.